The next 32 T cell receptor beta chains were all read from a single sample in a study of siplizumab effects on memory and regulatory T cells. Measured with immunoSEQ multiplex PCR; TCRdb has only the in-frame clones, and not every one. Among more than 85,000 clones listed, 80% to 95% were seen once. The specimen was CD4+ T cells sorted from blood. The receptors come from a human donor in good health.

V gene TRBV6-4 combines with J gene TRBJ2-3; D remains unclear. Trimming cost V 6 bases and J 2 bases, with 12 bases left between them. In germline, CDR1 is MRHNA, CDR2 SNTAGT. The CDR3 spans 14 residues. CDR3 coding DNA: TGTGCCAGCAGGGCTGGGCCAAACACAGATACGCAGTATTTT. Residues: CASRAGPNTDTQYF.

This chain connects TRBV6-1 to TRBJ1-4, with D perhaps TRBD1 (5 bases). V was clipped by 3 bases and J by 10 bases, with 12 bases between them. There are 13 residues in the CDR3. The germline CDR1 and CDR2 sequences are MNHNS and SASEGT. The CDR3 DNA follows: TGTGCCAGCAGTGAGGGGACTGTTGGAAAACTGTTTTTT. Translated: CASSEGTVGKLFF.

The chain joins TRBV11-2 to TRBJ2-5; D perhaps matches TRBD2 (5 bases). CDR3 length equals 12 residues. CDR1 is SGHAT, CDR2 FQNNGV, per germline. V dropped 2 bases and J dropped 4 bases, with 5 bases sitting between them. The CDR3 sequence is CASSLRGETQYF. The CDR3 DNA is TGTGCCAGCAGCTTACGGGGAGAGACCCAGTACTTC.

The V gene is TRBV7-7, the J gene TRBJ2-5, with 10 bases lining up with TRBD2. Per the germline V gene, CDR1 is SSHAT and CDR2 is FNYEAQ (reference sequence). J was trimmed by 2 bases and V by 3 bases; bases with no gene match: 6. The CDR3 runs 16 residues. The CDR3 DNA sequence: TGTGCCAGCAGCTTCTCTAGCGGGGGAGCGCAAGAGACCCAGTACTTC. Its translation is CASSFSSGGAQETQYF.

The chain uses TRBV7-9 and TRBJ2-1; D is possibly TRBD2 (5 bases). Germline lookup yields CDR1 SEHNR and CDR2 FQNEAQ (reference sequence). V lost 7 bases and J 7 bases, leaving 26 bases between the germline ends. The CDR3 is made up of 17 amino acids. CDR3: CASNTLALWARENEQFF. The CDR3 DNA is TGTGCCAGCAACACATTGGCCCTCTGGGCAAGGGAGAATGAGCAGTTCTTC.

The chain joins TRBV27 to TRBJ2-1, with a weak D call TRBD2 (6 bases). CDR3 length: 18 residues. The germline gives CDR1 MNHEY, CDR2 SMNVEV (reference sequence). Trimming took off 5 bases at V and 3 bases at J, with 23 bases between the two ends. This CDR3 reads CASSPRDFQSTDYNEQFF. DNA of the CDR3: TGTGCCAGCAGTCCTCGGGACTTTCAGAGTACTGACTACAATGAGCAGTTCTTC.

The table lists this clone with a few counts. The DNA of the CDR3 is TGCGCCAGCAGTGACTCACAGGGTAGGGTCACTGAAGCTTTCTTT. It yields the protein CASSDSQGRVTEAFF. This rearrangement joins TRBV10-1 to TRBJ1-1; perhaps TRBD1 as D (6 bases). Per the germline V gene, CDR1 is WNHNN and CDR2 is SYGVQD (reference sequence). The CDR3 runs to 15 residues. Trimming removed 3 bases from V and 4 bases from J, with 15 bases in between.

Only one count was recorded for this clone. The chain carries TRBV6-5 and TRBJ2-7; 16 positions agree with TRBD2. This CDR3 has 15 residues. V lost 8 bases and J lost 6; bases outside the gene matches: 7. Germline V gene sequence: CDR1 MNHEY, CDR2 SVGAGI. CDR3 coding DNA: TGTGCCAGCCGCGGGACTAGCGGGAGGGCGAGCGAGCAGTACTTC. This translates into CASRGTSGRASEQYF.

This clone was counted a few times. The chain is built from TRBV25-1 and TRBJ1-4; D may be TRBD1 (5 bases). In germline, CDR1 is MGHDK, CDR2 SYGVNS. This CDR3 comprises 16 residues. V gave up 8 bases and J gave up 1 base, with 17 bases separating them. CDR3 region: CASSEIGRGTNEKLFF. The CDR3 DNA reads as TGTGCCAGCTCAGAAATAGGGAGGGGAACTAATGAAAAACTGTTTTTT.

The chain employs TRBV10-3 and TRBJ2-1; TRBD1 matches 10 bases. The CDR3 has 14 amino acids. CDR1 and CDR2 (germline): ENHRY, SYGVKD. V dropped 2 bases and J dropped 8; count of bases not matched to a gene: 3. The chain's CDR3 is CAISEGTGVDEQFF. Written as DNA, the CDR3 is TGTGCCATCAGTGAGGGGACAGGGGTCGATGAGCAGTTCTTC.

CDR3 in amino acids: CASELGGDSKNIQYF. In DNA, the CDR3 is TGTGCCAGCGAACTAGGGGGGGATTCCAAAAACATTCAGTACTTC. This sequence joins TRBV7-2 and TRBJ2-4; weak D call: TRBD2 (7 bases). The germline V and J ends were trimmed by 8 bases and 2 bases, with 16 bases remaining between them. This CDR3 is 15 amino acids long. Germline V gives CDR1 SGHTA, CDR2 FQGNSA.

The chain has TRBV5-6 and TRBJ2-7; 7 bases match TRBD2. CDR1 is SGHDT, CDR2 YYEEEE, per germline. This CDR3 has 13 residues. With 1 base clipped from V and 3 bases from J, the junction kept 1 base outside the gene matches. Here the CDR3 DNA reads TGTGCCAGCAGCTTGACTAGCGTCTACGAGCAGTACTTC. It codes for CASSLTSVYEQYF.

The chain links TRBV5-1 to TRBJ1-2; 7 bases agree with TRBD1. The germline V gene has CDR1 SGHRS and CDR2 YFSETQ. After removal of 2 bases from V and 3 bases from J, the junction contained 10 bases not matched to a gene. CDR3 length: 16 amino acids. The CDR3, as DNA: TGCGCCAGCAGCTTCCGGACAGGTTCGGCTGACTATGGCTACACCTTC. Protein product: CASSFRTGSADYGYTF.

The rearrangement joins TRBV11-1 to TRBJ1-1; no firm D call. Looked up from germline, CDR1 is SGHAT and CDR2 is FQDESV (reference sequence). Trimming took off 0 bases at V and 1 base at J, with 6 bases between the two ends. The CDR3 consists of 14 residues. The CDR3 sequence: CASSLAMWNTEAFF. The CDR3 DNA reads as TGTGCCAGCAGCTTAGCGATGTGGAACACTGAAGCTTTCTTT.

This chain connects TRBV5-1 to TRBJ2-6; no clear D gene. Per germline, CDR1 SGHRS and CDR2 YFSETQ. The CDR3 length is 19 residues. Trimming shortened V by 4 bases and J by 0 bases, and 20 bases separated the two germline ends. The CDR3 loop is CASSRSSPRESSGANVLTF. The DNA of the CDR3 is TGCGCCAGCAGCCGATCCAGCCCACGAGAATCCTCTGGGGCCAACGTCCTGACTTTC. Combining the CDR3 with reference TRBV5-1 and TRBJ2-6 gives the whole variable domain KAGVTQTPRYLIKTRGQQVTLSCSPISGHRSVSWYQQTPGQGLQFLFEYFSETQRNKGNFPGRFSGRQFSNSRSEMNVSTLELGDSALYLCASSRSSPRESSGANVLTFGAGSRLTVL.

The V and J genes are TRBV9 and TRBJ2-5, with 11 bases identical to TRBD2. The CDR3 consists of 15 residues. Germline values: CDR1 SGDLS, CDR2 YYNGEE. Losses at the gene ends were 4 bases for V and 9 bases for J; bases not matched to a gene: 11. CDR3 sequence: CASSTPGTSGMPQYF. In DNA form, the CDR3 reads TGTGCCAGCAGCACCCCCGGGACTAGCGGTATGCCCCAGTACTTC.

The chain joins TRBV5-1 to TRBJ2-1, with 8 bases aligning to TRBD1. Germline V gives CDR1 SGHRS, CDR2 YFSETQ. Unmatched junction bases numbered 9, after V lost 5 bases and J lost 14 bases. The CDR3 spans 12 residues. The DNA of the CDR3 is TGCGCCAGCAGGGGCGACAGGGGCCGGAAGTTCTTC. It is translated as CASRGDRGRKFF.

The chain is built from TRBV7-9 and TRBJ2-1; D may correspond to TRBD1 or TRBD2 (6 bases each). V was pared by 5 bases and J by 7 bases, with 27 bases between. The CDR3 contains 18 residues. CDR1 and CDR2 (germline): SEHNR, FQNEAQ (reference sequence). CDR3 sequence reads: CASSTPGAPTTRGNEQFF. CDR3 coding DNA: TGTGCCAGCAGCACGCCGGGGGCGCCGACGACTAGAGGTAATGAGCAGTTCTTC.

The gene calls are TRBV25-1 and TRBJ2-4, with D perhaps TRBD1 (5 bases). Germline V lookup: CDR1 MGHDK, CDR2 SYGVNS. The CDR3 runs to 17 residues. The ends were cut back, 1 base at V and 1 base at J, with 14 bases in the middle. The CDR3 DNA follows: TGTGCCAGCAGTGAATCAGGGCACGGGTTCGCCAAAAACATTCAGTACTTC. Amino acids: CASSESGHGFAKNIQYF.

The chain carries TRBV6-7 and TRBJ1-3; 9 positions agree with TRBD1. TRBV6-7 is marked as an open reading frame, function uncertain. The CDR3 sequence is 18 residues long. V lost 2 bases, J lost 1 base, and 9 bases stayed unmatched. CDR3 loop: CASSYKQGARMSGNTIYF. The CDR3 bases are TGTGCCAGCAGTTACAAACAGGGGGCGCGAATGTCTGGAAACACCATATATTTT.

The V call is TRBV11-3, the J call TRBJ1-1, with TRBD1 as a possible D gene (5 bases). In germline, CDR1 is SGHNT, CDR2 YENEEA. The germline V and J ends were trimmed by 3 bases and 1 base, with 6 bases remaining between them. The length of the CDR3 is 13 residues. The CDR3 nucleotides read TGTGCCAGCAGCTTGGGGGGGAACACTGAAGCTTTCTTT. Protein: CASSLGGNTEAFF.

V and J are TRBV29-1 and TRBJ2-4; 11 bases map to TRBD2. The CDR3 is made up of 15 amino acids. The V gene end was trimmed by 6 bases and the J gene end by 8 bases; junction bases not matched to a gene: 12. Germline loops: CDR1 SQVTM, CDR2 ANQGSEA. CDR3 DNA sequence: TGCAGCGTGAGGGGGACCGGGACTAGCGGCGACATTCAGTACTTC. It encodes CSVRGTGTSGDIQYF.

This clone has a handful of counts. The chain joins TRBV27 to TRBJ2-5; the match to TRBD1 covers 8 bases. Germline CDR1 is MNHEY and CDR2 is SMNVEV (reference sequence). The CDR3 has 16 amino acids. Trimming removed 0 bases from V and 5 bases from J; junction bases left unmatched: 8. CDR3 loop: CASSLSGQGARETQYF. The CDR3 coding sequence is TGTGCCAGCAGTTTATCCGGGCAGGGGGCGAGGGAGACCCAGTACTTC.

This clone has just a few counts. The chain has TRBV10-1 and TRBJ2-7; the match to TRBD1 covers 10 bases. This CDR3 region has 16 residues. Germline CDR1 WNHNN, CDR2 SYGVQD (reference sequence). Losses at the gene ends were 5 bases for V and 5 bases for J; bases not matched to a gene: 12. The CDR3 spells CASSPRTGTGDNEQYF. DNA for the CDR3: TGCGCCAGCAGTCCTCGTACCGGGACAGGGGACAACGAGCAGTACTTC.

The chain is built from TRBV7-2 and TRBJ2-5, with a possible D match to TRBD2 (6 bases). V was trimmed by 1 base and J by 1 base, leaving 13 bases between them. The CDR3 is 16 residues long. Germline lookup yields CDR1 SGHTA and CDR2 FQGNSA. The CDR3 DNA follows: TGTGCCAGCAGCTTAGTCCCGGGACTCCCCCAAGAGACCCAGTACTTC. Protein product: CASSLVPGLPQETQYF.

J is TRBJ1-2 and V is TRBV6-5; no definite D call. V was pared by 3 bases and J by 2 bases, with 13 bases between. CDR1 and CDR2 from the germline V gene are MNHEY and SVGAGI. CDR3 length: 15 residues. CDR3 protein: CASSYREPRNYGYTF. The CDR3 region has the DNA TGTGCCAGCAGTTATCGGGAGCCAAGGAACTATGGCTACACCTTC.

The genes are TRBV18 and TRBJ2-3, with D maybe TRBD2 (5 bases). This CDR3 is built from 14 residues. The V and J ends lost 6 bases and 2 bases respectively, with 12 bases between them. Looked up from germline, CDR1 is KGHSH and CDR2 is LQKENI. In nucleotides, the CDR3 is TGTGCCAGCTCCGGGAACGGGTACACAGATACGCAGTATTTT. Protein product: CASSGNGYTDTQYF.

The CDR3 nucleotides are TGCGCCAGCAGCTTGGCCGGCAGGGTGGAGGAGACCCAGTACTTC. Translating it yields CASSLAGRVEETQYF. This chain links TRBV5-1 with TRBJ2-5; D perhaps matches TRBD1 (5 bases). The V gene's germline CDR1 is SGHRS and CDR2 YFSETQ. Trimming left V 0 bases short and J 5 bases short, with 14 bases between. CDR3 length: 15 residues.

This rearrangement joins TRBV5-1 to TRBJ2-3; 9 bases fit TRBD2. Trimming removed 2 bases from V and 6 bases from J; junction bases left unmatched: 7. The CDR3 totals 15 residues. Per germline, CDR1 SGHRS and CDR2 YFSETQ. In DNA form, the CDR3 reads TGCGCCAGCAGCTTTGAGCGGGAGGCCCTGGATACGCAGTATTTT. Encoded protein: CASSFEREALDTQYF.

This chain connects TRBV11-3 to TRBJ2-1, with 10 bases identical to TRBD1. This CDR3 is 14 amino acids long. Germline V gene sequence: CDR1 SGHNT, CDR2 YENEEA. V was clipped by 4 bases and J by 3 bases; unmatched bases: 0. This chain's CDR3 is CASSWTGGYNEQFF. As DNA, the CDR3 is TGTGCCAGCAGCTGGACAGGGGGCTACAATGAGCAGTTCTTC.

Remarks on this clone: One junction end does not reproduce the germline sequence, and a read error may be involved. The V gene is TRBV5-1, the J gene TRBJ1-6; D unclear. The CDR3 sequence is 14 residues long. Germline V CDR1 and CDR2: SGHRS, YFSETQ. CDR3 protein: CASSSGSDGISLHF. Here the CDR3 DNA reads TGTGCCAGCAGCTCCGGATCGGACGGGATTTCCCTCCACTTT.

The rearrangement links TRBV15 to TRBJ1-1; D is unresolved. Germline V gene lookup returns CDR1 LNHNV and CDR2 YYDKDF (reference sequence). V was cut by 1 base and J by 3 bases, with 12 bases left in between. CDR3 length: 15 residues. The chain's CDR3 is CATSRVRLNHTEAFF. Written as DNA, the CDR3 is TGTGCCACCAGCAGAGTACGGCTTAATCACACTGAAGCTTTCTTT.